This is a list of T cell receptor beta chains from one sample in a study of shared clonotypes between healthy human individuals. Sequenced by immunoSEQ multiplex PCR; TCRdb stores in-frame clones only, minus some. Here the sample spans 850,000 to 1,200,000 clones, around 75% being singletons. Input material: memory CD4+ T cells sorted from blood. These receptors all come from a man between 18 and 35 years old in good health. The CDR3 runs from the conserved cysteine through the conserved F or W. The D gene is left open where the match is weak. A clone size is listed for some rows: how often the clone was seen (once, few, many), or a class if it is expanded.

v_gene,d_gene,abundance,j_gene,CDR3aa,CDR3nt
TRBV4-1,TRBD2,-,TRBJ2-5,CASSQDKSVTSGTGETQYF,TGCGCCAGCAGCCAAGATAAGTCGGTGACTAGCGGGACAGGAGAGACCCAGTACTTC
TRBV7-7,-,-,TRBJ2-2,CASSHPPGIGPGELFF,TGTGCTAGCAGCCACCCTCCAGGGATTGGGCCCGGGGAGCTGTTTTTT
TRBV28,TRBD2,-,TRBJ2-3,CASSFPGGGLTDTQYF,TGTGCCAGCAGTTTCCCCGGGGGGGGGCTAACAGATACGCAGTATTTT
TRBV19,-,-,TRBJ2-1,CASSSYNEQFF,TGTGCCAGTAGTTCGTACAATGAGCAGTTCTTC
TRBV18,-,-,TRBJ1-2,CASSQGEGYTF,TGTGCCAGCTCTCAGGGTGAGGGCTACACCTTC
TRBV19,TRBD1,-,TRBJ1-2,CASSWDSVYGYTF,TGTGCCAGTAGTTGGGACAGTGTCTATGGCTACACCTTC
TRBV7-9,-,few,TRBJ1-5,CASSSGGHQPQHF,TGTGCCAGCAGCTCGGGGGGACATCAGCCCCAGCATTTT
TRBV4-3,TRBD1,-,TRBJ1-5,CASSQDRGLEGNQPQHF,TGCGCCAGCAGCCAAGACAGGGGGCTAGAAGGCAATCAGCCCCAGCATTTT
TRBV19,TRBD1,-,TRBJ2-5,CASSITGGTETQYF,TGTGCCAGTAGTATAACAGGGGGCACAGAGACCCAGTACTTC
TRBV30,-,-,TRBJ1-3,CAWSSGSSGNTIYF,TGTGCCTGGAGTTCCGGGTCCTCTGGAAACACCATATATTTT
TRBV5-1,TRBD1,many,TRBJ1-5,CASSVTGGDNQPQHF,TGCGCCAGCAGCGTGACAGGGGGGGACAATCAGCCCCAGCATTTT
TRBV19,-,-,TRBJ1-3,CASSADSAGNTIYF,TGTGCCAGTAGCGCCGACAGTGCGGGAAACACCATATATTTT
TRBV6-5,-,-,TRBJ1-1,CASSYSSTEAFF,TGTGCCAGCAGTTACTCCTCTACTGAAGCTTTCTTT
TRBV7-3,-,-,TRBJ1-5,CASSTDRDQPQHF,TGTGCCAGCAGCACGGACAGAGATCAGCCCCAGCATTTT
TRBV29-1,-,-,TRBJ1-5,CSAMDPNQPQHF,TGCAGCGCCATGGACCCAAATCAGCCCCAGCATTTT
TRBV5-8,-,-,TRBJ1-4,CASSQRQGNEKLFF,TGTGCCAGCAGCCAGAGACAAGGGAATGAAAAACTGTTTTTT
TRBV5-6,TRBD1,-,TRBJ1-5,CASSQGQVNQPQHF,TGTGCCAGCAGCCAGGGACAGGTCAATCAGCCCCAGCATTTT
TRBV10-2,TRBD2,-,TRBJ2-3,CASSESPGGPPDTQYF,TGCGCCAGCAGTGAGTCCCCGGGGGGGCCCCCAGATACGCAGTATTTT
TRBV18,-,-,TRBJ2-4,CASSPLTGKNIQYF,TGTGCCAGCTCACCCTTAACAGGAAAAAACATTCAGTACTTC
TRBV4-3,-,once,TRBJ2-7,CASSQDIRGFPFEQYF,TGCGCCAGCAGCCAAGATATCCGGGGGTTCCCCTTCGAGCAGTACTTC
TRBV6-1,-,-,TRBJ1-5,CASSENTRAVEPQHF,TGTGCCAGCAGTGAAAACACCAGGGCTGTGGAGCCCCAGCATTTT
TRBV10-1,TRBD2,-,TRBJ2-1,CASSDWRLAGGSSYNEQFF,TGCGCCAGCAGTGACTGGAGACTAGCGGGAGGAAGCTCCTACAATGAGCAGTTCTTC
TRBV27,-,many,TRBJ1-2,CASRHWDNRYGYTF,TGTGCCAGCAGACATTGGGACAACCGCTATGGCTACACCTTC
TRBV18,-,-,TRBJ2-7,CASSPAAGGHYEQYF,TGTGCCAGCTCACCCGCCGCCGGGGGACACTACGAGCAGTACTTC
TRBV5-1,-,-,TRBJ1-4,CASSPKMGDEKLFF,TGCGCCAGCAGCCCCAAAATGGGTGACGAAAAACTGTTTTTT
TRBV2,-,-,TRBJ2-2,CATGEYPTGELFF,TGTGCCACGGGGGAGTACCCCACCGGGGAGCTGTTTTTT
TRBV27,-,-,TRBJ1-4,CASRGLGEKLFF,TGTGCCAGCAGGGGCCTAGGTGAAAAACTGTTTTTT
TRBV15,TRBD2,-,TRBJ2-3,CATSSFGGSTDTQYF,TGTGCCACCAGCAGTTTCGGGGGGAGCACAGATACGCAGTATTTT
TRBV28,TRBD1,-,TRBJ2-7,CASTSLKGQSYEQYF,TGTGCCAGCACCTCCCTTAAGGGACAGTCCTACGAGCAGTACTTC